This T cell receptor beta chain comes out of a study of shared clonotypes between healthy human individuals. Positively selected for CCR7, the CD45RO-negative cells used as naive CD8 cells excluded terminally differentiated effector memory CD45RA+ cells. Only Caucasian adults living in Nashville, Tennessee served as donors. Each PCR replicate from the sorted subsets contained about 200 ng DNA, which is about 30,000 T cell genomes. In the original analysis: Because ImmunoSEQ provided only junction sequences with no quality scores, the filtering differed. Measured with immunoSEQ multiplex PCR; TCRdb has only the in-frame clones, and not every one. V, J and clone size were drawn from that table, and D and trimming were deduced from the DNA. The sample yields about 550,000 clones, around 95% seen once. CDR1 is SGHDT, CDR2 YYEEEE, per germline. The CDR3 has 16 amino acids.

The clonotype originates from a woman aged 25 to 45 in good health. The V call is TRBV5-6, the J call TRBJ2-5, with no clear D. The tail of the sequence fits TRBJ2-7 better, so the J call may be wrong. What was sequenced was naive CD8+ T cells sorted from blood. CDR3 sequence reads: CASSLLSDGFTYEQYF. CDR3 DNA sequence: TGTGCCAGCAGCTTGTTGTCGGATGGATTTACCTACGAGCAGTACTTC.